Each of the 3 T cell receptor beta chains below was sequenced from the same sample in a study of T cells in Graves' hyperthyroidism and ophthalmopathy. Amplification of TCR beta CDR3 regions was performed using RNA transcripts as template. First-round RT-PCR targeting the TCR CDR3 was performed with the HTBI primer set. MiXCR, run by TCRdb on the multiplex PCR reads, gives a single entry per CDR3 protein. The repertoire has approximately 400,000 distinct CDR3 sequences, 15% of them found once; the top ten carry less than 35%. Sequencing input: blood. The receptors originated from a woman aged 25 to 39 with Graves' hyperthyroidism.

The chain combines TRBV25-1 with TRBJ2-5; TRBD2 aligns across 7 bases. This CDR3 region has 16 residues. J was trimmed by 1 base and V by 6 bases; bases with no gene match: 11. Germline CDR1 and CDR2: MGHDK and SYGVNS. In DNA, the CDR3 is TGTGCCAGCAGCAAGGGGTCTAGCGGTCTCCAAGAGACCCAGTACTTC. As protein: CASSKGSSGLQETQYF.

This clonotype has ten or more counts. The chain uses TRBV5-1 and TRBJ2-7; D gene unclear. With 5 bases removed from V and 4 bases from J, the gap between germline ends came to 13 bases. Germline V CDR1 and CDR2: SGHRS, YFSETQ. The CDR3 consists of 13 residues. CDR3 coding DNA: TGCGCCAGCAGGCAGGACCTTAGGTACGAGCAGTACTTC. It specifies CASRQDLRYEQYF.

This clonotype has at least ten counts. The rearrangement uses TRBV6-1 and TRBJ2-5, with a tentative D call TRBD1 (6 bases). The germline V and J ends were trimmed by 2 bases and 9 bases, with 19 bases remaining between them. Per germline, CDR1 MNHNS and CDR2 SASEGT. CDR3 length equals 15 residues. The CDR3 DNA reads TGTGCCAGCAGTGAAACCCTGGACAGAATGATGGCCCAGTACTTC. Translating gives CASSETLDRMMAQYF.